The present T cell receptor beta chain was sequenced within a study of control samples from healthy donors and cancer patients. The table came from immunoSEQ multiplex PCR; TCRdb's copy has only in-frame clones and leaves some out. This sample yields about 160,000 clones, of which 80% to 95% are seen a single time; approximately 4% belongs to the top ten. Worth noting for this clone: At one end, the junction sequence differs from germline, possibly due to a read error.

The CDR3 is made up of 15 amino acids. The germline V gene encodes CDR1 SSHAT and CDR2 FNYEAQ (reference sequence). This TCR was recovered from an older woman in good health. The chain joins TRBV7-7 to TRBJ2-7, with 10 bases fitting TRBD1. Specimen: blood. CDR3 coding DNA: TGTGCTAGCAGCACCCGACAGGGGGCGGCCTACGAGCAGTACTTC. This encodes CASSTRQGAAYEQYF. Using reference TRBV7-7 and TRBJ2-7 for the parts outside the CDR3, the full variable domain is GAGVSQSPRYKVTKRGQDVTLRCDPISSHATLYWYQQALGQGPEFLTYFNYEAQPDKSGLPSDRFSAERPEGSISTLTIQRTEQRDSAMYRCASSTRQGAAYEQYFGPGTRLTVT.